Below, one T cell receptor (beta chain) is given with its context. Its antigen is undetermined. The V and J ends lost 0 bases and 3 bases respectively, with 9 bases between them. In germline, CDR1 is KGHSH, CDR2 LQKENI. CDR3 size: 15 residues. Profiling relied on immunoSEQ multiplex PCR, and the TCRdb table lists in-frame clones only, not all of them. The sample yields 60,000 to 75,000 clones, about four fifths seen once. This sample was taken from a study of OX40 agonist ivuxolimab in advanced cancers. Study-level points and caveats: Within 6 weeks, CD4+ and CD8+ blood T cells expanded clonally at 0.1 to 3.0 mg/kg.

The sample consisted of CD4+ or CD8+ T cells sorted from blood, taken in a trial of the OX40 agonist ivuxolimab. This clonotype was obtained from an adult with an advanced solid tumor such as melanoma, head and neck, liver or kidney cancer. The rearrangement links TRBV18 to TRBJ2-1; D not resolved. CDR3 in amino acids: CASSPPRSDYNEQFF. DNA of the CDR3: TGTGCCAGCTCACCACCCAGGTCTGACTACAATGAGCAGTTCTTC.